The 17 T cell receptor beta chains given below trace back to one sample, sequenced in a study of metastatic and nonmetastatic thyroid tumors. Among the patients, none had received any treatment before thyroid surgery. Using MiXCR, TCRdb reanalyzed the PCR reads. The sample contains around 41,000 clones, less than 35% of which appear only once. The sample taken for sequencing was blood. These receptors were obtained from a male donor with papillary thyroid cancer or a benign thyroid nodule (not recorded which). Some clones in this sample may be carry-over from other donors' samples.

The chain uses TRBV5-1 and TRBJ2-2; D possibly uses TRBD1 or TRBD2 (5 bases each). Trimming stripped 4 bases from V and 6 bases from J, with 25 bases between. Germline CDR1 is SGHRS and CDR2 is YFSETQ. CDR3 length: 18 residues. The CDR3 DNA reads TGCGCCAGCAGCCCAAAGGATACAGGCGAGGGAGCCCCCGGGGAGCTGTTTTTT. Translation gives CASSPKDTGEGAPGELFF.

This clone has a handful of counts. The rearrangement uses TRBV28 and TRBJ1-2, with 9 bases matching TRBD1. Germline CDR1 is MDHEN and CDR2 is SYDVKM. The CDR3 runs 16 residues. The junction had 8 bases not matched to a gene; V was cut back by 2 bases and J by 4 bases. The chain's CDR3 is CASSLGWTGDTYGYTF. CDR3 nucleotides: TGTGCCAGCAGTTTAGGGTGGACAGGGGATACCTATGGCTACACCTTC.

The chain carries TRBV6-5 and TRBJ2-7; 10 nucleotides agree with TRBD2. There are 15 residues in the CDR3. The germline V gene has CDR1 MNHEY and CDR2 SVGAGI. V gave up 4 bases and J gave up 2 bases; unmatched junction bases: 5. Here the CDR3 DNA reads TGTGCCAGCAGTTGGGGACTAGCGCGAACCTACGAGCAGTACTTC. Its protein product is CASSWGLARTYEQYF.

In regard to this clone: Just one base apart from a much larger clone, this may be a read error. The gene calls are TRBV7-9 and TRBJ2-5; 9 nucleotides line up with TRBD2. CDR1 and CDR2 from the germline V gene are SEHNR and FQNEAQ (reference sequence). CDR3 size: 15 residues. The junction had 5 bases not matched to a gene; V was cut back by 1 base and J by 5 bases. CDR3 protein: CASSLGTSDFETQYF. CDR3 sequence (DNA): TGTGCCAGCAGCTTAGGGACTAGCGACTTTGAGACCCAGTACTTC.

The chain uses TRBV28 and TRBJ2-2; 8 nucleotides agree with TRBD1. The CDR3 totals 15 residues. Trimming removed 5 bases from V and 7 bases from J; junction bases left unmatched: 9. Per germline, CDR1 MDHEN and CDR2 SYDVKM. The CDR3 DNA reads TGTGCCAGCAGTCACATTGACAGGGGTGTCGGGGAGCTGTTTTTT. This translates into CASSHIDRGVGELFF.

Note on this clone: At the DNA level, this CDR3 is encoded by other sequences in the same sample as well. This sequence joins TRBV18 and TRBJ2-3, with D maybe TRBD2 (6 bases). Trimming took off 1 base at V and 0 bases at J, with 14 bases between the two ends. The CDR3 loop spans 17 amino acids. The germline gives CDR1 KGHSH, CDR2 LQKENI. The CDR3 DNA follows: TGTGCCAGCTCACCACTTTTGGCGGGGCGGAGCACAGATACGCAGTATTTT. Its protein is CASSPLLAGRSTDTQYF.

This clone turned up a few times. This chain links TRBV6-1 with TRBJ2-1; tentative D call: TRBD1 (6 bases). The CDR3 covers 12 residues. CDR1 is MNHNS and CDR2 is SASEGT in the germline V gene. V lost 10 bases and J lost 7, with 14 bases in between. The CDR3 loop is CATQTGRNEQFF. The CDR3 DNA is TGTGCCACCCAAACAGGGCGGAATGAGCAGTTCTTC.

This clone has just a few counts. This sequence joins TRBV19 and TRBJ2-7; D remains unclear. The CDR3 spans 14 residues. V shed 4 bases and J shed 0 bases, with 10 bases lying between them. CDR1 and CDR2 (germline): LNHDA, SQIVND (reference sequence). The CDR3 reads CASSRFGSSYEQYF. CDR3 bases: TGTGCCAGTAGTAGGTTTGGGTCCTCCTACGAGCAGTACTTC.

Ten or more counts support this clone. The chain joins TRBV9 to TRBJ1-3; the D is unclear. Germline lookup yields CDR1 SGDLS and CDR2 YYNGEE. V was clipped by 2 bases and J by 4 bases, with 13 bases between them. This CDR3 is 15 amino acids long. The CDR3 sequence: CASSVGLGGGNTIYF. The CDR3 nucleotides read TGTGCCAGCAGCGTGGGGTTGGGAGGCGGAAACACCATATATTTT.

This clone showed up many times. The rearrangement joins TRBV4-2 to TRBJ1-1, with 9 nucleotides matching TRBD1. The CDR3 is made up of 13 amino acids. Germline loops: CDR1 LGHNA, CDR2 YNFKEQ. V lost 3 bases, J lost 11 bases, and 7 bases stayed unmatched. CDR3 protein: CASSQHRGRDAFF. Here the CDR3 DNA reads TGTGCCAGCAGCCAGCACAGGGGGCGGGATGCTTTCTTT.

This clone was seen many times. The V and J genes are TRBV7-8 and TRBJ1-5; unclear D gene. Germline V gene sequence: CDR1 SGHVS, CDR2 FQNEAQ. The CDR3 loop spans 17 amino acids. V was cut by 9 bases and J by 4 bases, with 25 bases left in between. The CDR3 nucleotides read TGTGCCAGACAAACTAACCAGGCCCTAACTAGAAATCAGCCCCAGCATTTT. Its protein is CARQTNQALTRNQPQHF.

A note on this clone: Other DNA sequences from this sample encode an identical CDR3 as well. The rearrangement joins TRBV27 to TRBJ1-5; D is undetermined. The ends were cut back, 5 bases at V and 2 bases at J, with 10 bases in the middle. CDR1 and CDR2 from the germline V gene are MNHEY and SMNVEV (reference sequence). There are 14 residues in the CDR3. The CDR3 bases are TGTGCCAGCAGTCTAAAAGGTGGCAATCAGCCCCAGCATTTT. Translating gives CASSLKGGNQPQHF.

This clone was detected ten times or more. This sequence joins TRBV28 and TRBJ2-7, with D perhaps matching TRBD1 (6 bases). Looked up from germline, CDR1 is MDHEN and CDR2 is SYDVKM. The CDR3 is 14 residues long. Trimming left V 4 bases short and J 2 bases short, with 12 bases between. This CDR3 reads CASSSGTTTYEQYF. The CDR3, as DNA: TGTGCCAGCAGTTCCGGGACAACTACCTACGAGCAGTACTTC.

There are many counts of this clone. The chain is built from TRBV12-3 or TRBV12-4 and TRBJ1-4; 7 bases are a match to TRBD1. V dropped 4 bases and J dropped 10; count of bases not matched to a gene: 9. The CDR3 runs 14 residues. The CDR3: CASSSLTRDRKLFF. The DNA for the CDR3 is TGTGCCAGCAGTTCTCTCACCCGGGACAGAAAACTGTTTTTT.

This rearrangement joins TRBV3-1 to TRBJ2-7; 8 nucleotides align to TRBD2. Germline CDR1 LGHDT, CDR2 YNNKEL (reference sequence). The CDR3 extends over 16 amino acids. J was trimmed by 1 base and V by 4 bases; bases with no gene match: 9. The CDR3 DNA follows: TGTGCCAGCAGCCGCACCAACCGACTAGCGTCCTACGAGCAGTACTTC. Protein product: CASSRTNRLASYEQYF.

This clone occurred many times. This chain links TRBV20-1 with TRBJ2-7, with D possibly matching TRBD2 (5 bases). V was shortened by 6 bases and J by 7 bases, with 19 bases between the two germline ends. This CDR3 spans 13 amino acids. Germline V gene sequence: CDR1 DFQATT, CDR2 SNEGSKA (reference sequence). The CDR3 DNA sequence: TGCAGTGCGTCTACCGGGGAGTGGCGAGAGCAGTACTTC. Translation: CSASTGEWREQYF.

This clone was seen repeatedly, ten times or more. The V and J genes are TRBV5-1 and TRBJ1-2, with a possible D match to TRBD1 (6 bases). Trimming removed 4 bases at V and 0 bases at J, with 7 bases between. The germline gives CDR1 SGHRS, CDR2 YFSETQ. The CDR3 spans 13 residues. The CDR3 nucleotides are TGCGCCAGCAGCAGGACAGCTAACTATGGCTACACCTTC. Protein sequence: CASSRTANYGYTF.